Detailed here is one T cell receptor (beta chain). The antigen remains undetermined. Unique molecular identifiers were attached to individual cDNA molecules within the library. TCRdb passed the RACE reads through MiXCR, listing each CDR3 protein once. The sample includes approximately 73,000 distinct CDR3 sequences, 10% seen only once; the top ten take more than 1.1%. The data belong to a study of human T cells and chemical hapten exposure. Study at large: Sensitization employed 2% DPC on roughly 2 cm by roughly 2 cm of upper inner arm skin.

As to time point: patch test 1, 2 weeks after DPC sensitization. Described treatment: therapeutic diphenylcyclopropenone sensitization with weekly scalp DPC. General study results and limits: Sensitization with DPC brought no change to TCRs above 1 in 1000 in frequency.

From germline, CDR1 is SGHDN and CDR2 FVKESK. The length of the CDR3 is 16 residues. Trimming cost V 1 base and J 8 bases, with 18 bases left between them. Sequencing was performed on whole blood, taken in connection with sensitization to the hapten diphenylcyclopropenone (DPC). This receptor was identified in a woman in her forties or fifties with alopecia areata. Some clones in this sample may be carry-over from other donors' samples. The chain uses TRBV14 and TRBJ2-1; no definite D call. In nucleotides, the CDR3 is TGTGCCAGCAGCCAAGTTGCCCCCGGCTTTATGGATGAGCAGTTCTTC. Translating it yields CASSQVAPGFMDEQFF.